Shown below are 23 T cell receptor beta chains from a single sample sequenced in a study of vaccination and CD4 T cells after COVID-19. The antigens of these receptors remain unknown. The Oncomine TCR Beta short-read assay was applied to DNA of cultured CD4+ T cells. Cultured CD4+ T cells were the source of extracted genomic DNA. TCRdb redid the calling of the PCR reads with MiXCR, one entry per CDR3 protein. The table records about 7,200 distinct CDR3 sequences, more than 30% of them present only once. The sample's treatment: roughly 10-day PBMC culture with coronavirus spike peptide pools or control peptides (ViraFEST assay). From the unexposed donor, CD4+ T cells were collected ahead of the COVID-19 pandemic (2011-2018). The sequencing sample was made of CD4+ T cells from blood, cultured in vitro. Receptors were obtained from a human donor in good health.

This chain uses TRBV7-2 with TRBJ1-5; D gene unclear. The ends were cut back, 3 bases at V and 4 bases at J, with 16 bases in the middle. The CDR3 loop spans 16 amino acids. Germline V gives CDR1 SGHTA, CDR2 FQGNSA. DNA of the CDR3: TGTGCCAGCAGCTTTCGGTCCGGACGGTTAAATCAGCCCCAGCATTTT. It encodes CASSFRSGRLNQPQHF.

This clonotype was seen a handful of times. The chain couples TRBV27 to TRBJ1-5; D perhaps matches TRBD1 (5 bases). Per germline, CDR1 MNHEY and CDR2 SMNVEV (reference sequence). This CDR3 contains 14 residues. Trimming removed 7 bases from V and 4 bases from J, with 14 bases in between. The CDR3 bases are TGTGCCAGCAATCAGCACGGGGGAAATCAGCCCCAGCATTTT. Amino acids: CASNQHGGNQPQHF.

This clonotype rates as medium-sized. The V and J genes are TRBV7-2 and TRBJ1-1; 9 positions agree with TRBD1. Germline V gene lookup returns CDR1 SGHTA and CDR2 FQGNSA. The CDR3 spans 12 residues. The junction had 6 bases not matched to a gene; V was cut back by 5 bases and J by 11 bases. CDR3 region: CASSRDRAGAFF. The CDR3 bases are TGTGCCAGCAGCCGGGACAGGGCCGGTGCTTTCTTT.

This clonotype has a handful of counts. The chain links TRBV27 to TRBJ2-7, with D possibly TRBD1 on 5 matching bases. CDR1 and CDR2 (germline): MNHEY, SMNVEV (reference sequence). The CDR3 sequence is 14 residues long. Trimming removed 3 bases at V and 6 bases at J, with 15 bases between. The CDR3 DNA sequence: TGTGCCAGCAGTTTGGGGCTAGTGGTAGCCGAGCAGTACTTC. It is translated as CASSLGLVVAEQYF.

This clonotype was picked up a small number of times. The rearrangement uses TRBV7-9 and TRBJ2-7; TRBD1 matches at 7 bases. The germline V gene has CDR1 SEHNR and CDR2 FQNEAQ (reference sequence). V shed 5 bases and J 2 bases; nucleotides not matched to a gene: 9. There are 15 residues in the CDR3. CDR3 amino acids: CASSLTGQLTYEQYF. The CDR3 DNA is TGTGCCAGCAGCCTCACGGGACAGCTGACCTACGAGCAGTACTTC.

V is TRBV11-1 and J is TRBJ2-3; D is undetermined. CDR1 and CDR2 (germline): SGHAT, FQDESV (reference sequence). Trimming stripped 2 bases from V and 4 bases from J, with 13 bases between. There are 15 residues in the CDR3. CDR3 in DNA: TGTGCCAGCAGCTTAACGGAAATTACCGCAGATACGCAGTATTTT. Translation: CASSLTEITADTQYF. Variable domain in full (rest from reference TRBV11-1 and TRBJ2-3): EAEVAQSPRYKITEKSQAVAFWCDPISGHATLYWYRQILGQGPELLVQFQDESVVDDSQLPKDRFSAERLKGVDSTLKIQPAELGDSAMYLCASSLTEITADTQYFGPGTRLTVL.

This clonotype was picked up a small number of times. J is TRBJ1-1 and V is TRBV18; D perhaps matches TRBD1 (6 bases). This CDR3 is 15 amino acids long. Trimming stripped 3 bases from V and 0 bases from J, with 11 bases between. The V gene's germline CDR1 is KGHSH and CDR2 LQKENI. The CDR3, as DNA: TGTGCCAGCTCACCGTACGACAGGATGAACACTGAAGCTTTCTTT. The encoded protein is CASSPYDRMNTEAFF.

The V and J genes are TRBV27 and TRBJ1-1; 11 bases align to TRBD1. After removal of 4 bases from V and 11 bases from J, the junction contained 18 bases not matched to a gene. The CDR3 spans 17 residues. Germline V gene lookup returns CDR1 MNHEY and CDR2 SMNVEV (reference sequence). This CDR3 is CASSSSHLRTGGEWAFF. CDR3 DNA sequence: TGTGCCAGCAGTTCGAGCCACCTCAGGACAGGGGGCGAATGGGCTTTCTTT.

This chain links TRBV11-3 with TRBJ2-1; D call uncertain. Trimming pared 0 bases from V and 8 bases from J, leaving 8 bases between. The germline V gene has CDR1 SGHNT and CDR2 YENEEA. The CDR3 totals 13 residues. The CDR3 loop reads CASSLERRHEQFF. The CDR3 region has the DNA TGTGCCAGCAGCTTAGAGCGCAGGCATGAGCAGTTCTTC. Together with reference TRBV11-3 and TRBJ2-1, the CDR3 gives the full variable domain: EAGVVQSPRYKIIEKKQPVAFWCNPISGHNTLYWYLQNLGQGPELLIRYENEEAVDDSQLPKDRFSAERLKGVDSTLKIQPAELGDSAVYLCASSLERRHEQFFGPGTRLTVL.

This clonotype has only a few counts. The rearrangement joins TRBV4-3 to TRBJ2-3, with 7 nucleotides matching TRBD1. The junction had 7 bases not matched to a gene; V was cut back by 2 bases and J by 5 bases. Germline V gene lookup returns CDR1 LGHNA and CDR2 YSLEER. This CDR3 has 15 amino acids. The CDR3 region is CASSQRQGTGDTQYF. As DNA, the CDR3 is TGCGCCAGCAGCCAAAGACAGGGCACGGGAGATACGCAGTATTTT.

This clonotype has only a few counts. V usage is TRBV20-1 and J usage is TRBJ2-3; D not certain. Trimming removed 7 bases from V and 2 bases from J, with 16 bases in between. CDR1 and CDR2 from the germline V gene are DFQATT and SNEGSKA (reference sequence). This CDR3 contains 14 residues. The CDR3 bases are TGCAGTGGGGCGCGCCAATCCTCCACAGATACGCAGTATTTT. Translating it yields CSGARQSSTDTQYF.

This chain joins TRBV20-1 and TRBJ2-2; D possibly corresponds to TRBD1 (5 bases). V was shortened by 2 bases and J by 6 bases, with 10 bases between the two germline ends. Germline CDR1 and CDR2: DFQATT and SNEGSKA (reference sequence). This CDR3 region has 13 residues. The CDR3 DNA reads TGCAGTGCTAGAAGGGGATCCGCCGGGGAGCTGTTTTTT. This codes for CSARRGSAGELFF.

This chain uses TRBV4-3 with TRBJ1-2; 11 bases line up with TRBD1. The length of the CDR3 is 16 residues. Losses at the gene ends were 4 bases for V and 8 bases for J; bases not matched to a gene: 12. Looked up from germline, CDR1 is LGHNA and CDR2 is YSLEER. CDR3 amino acids: CASSPDAGQGVKGYTF. The CDR3 DNA reads as TGCGCCAGCAGCCCTGATGCGGGACAGGGGGTGAAAGGCTACACCTTC.

This clonotype appeared a few times. The chain carries TRBV27 and TRBJ2-5; D possibly corresponds to TRBD1 (5 bases). The CDR3 totals 15 residues. The germline V and J ends were trimmed by 5 bases and 2 bases, with 15 bases remaining between them. The V gene's germline CDR1 is MNHEY and CDR2 SMNVEV (reference sequence). The DNA for the CDR3 is TGTGCCAGCAGTACAGGACCTCCGGCGCAAGAGACCCAGTACTTC. This gives the protein CASSTGPPAQETQYF.

By sample share, this clonotype is medium-sized. This chain joins TRBV24-1 and TRBJ1-6; D is ambiguous. From germline, CDR1 is KGHDR and CDR2 SFDVKD. This CDR3 has 13 amino acids. V lost 3 bases, J lost 10 bases, and 9 bases lay in between. Here the CDR3 reads CATSDTGHSPLHF. CDR3 nucleotide sequence: TGTGCCACCAGTGATACCGGTCACTCACCCCTCCACTTT.

The chain recombines TRBV20-1 with TRBJ2-7; TRBD2 aligns across 8 bases. Germline CDR1 is DFQATT and CDR2 is SNEGSKA (reference sequence). The CDR3 runs 14 residues. J lost 5 bases, V lost 3 bases, and 9 bases had no gene match. CDR3 region: CSASTSGSFDEQYF. CDR3 sequence (DNA): TGCAGTGCTAGTACTAGCGGTTCTTTTGACGAGCAGTACTTC.

This clonotype was observed a handful of times. The chain couples TRBV7-2 to TRBJ2-7, with 10 bases identical to TRBD1. The germline gives CDR1 SGHTA, CDR2 FQGNSA. The V and J ends lost 1 base and 6 bases, in that order; junction bases with no gene match: 6. This CDR3 spans 15 amino acids. The CDR3 region has the DNA TGTGCCAGCAGCTTAGGTGGGACAGGGGAAGGCGAGCAGTACTTC. Amino acid sequence: CASSLGGTGEGEQYF.

The V call is TRBV20-1, the J call TRBJ2-7; TRBD2 aligns across 8 bases. V trimming: 0 bases; J trimming: 7 bases; junction bases outside the gene matches: 8. CDR1 and CDR2 from the germline V gene are DFQATT and SNEGSKA (reference sequence). CDR3 length: 14 amino acids. The CDR3 DNA reads TGCAGTGCTAGAGATAAGCGGGAGCAGAGGGAGCAGTACTTC. Translation: CSARDKREQREQYF.

This clonotype was seen more than once but under ten times. This rearrangement joins TRBV6-1 to TRBJ2-6; D is uncertain. Trimming removed 2 bases from V and 2 bases from J, with 4 bases in between. This CDR3 contains 14 residues. CDR1 and CDR2 (germline): MNHNS, SASEGT. The CDR3 DNA follows: TGTGCCAGCAGTGAAATCCCTGGGGCCAACGTCCTGACTTTC. Its protein is CASSEIPGANVLTF.

A few counts support this clonotype. The chain couples TRBV5-1 to TRBJ1-5; the D gene is possibly TRBD1 (5 bases). Germline V CDR1 and CDR2: SGHRS, YFSETQ. Trimming pared 1 base from V and 5 bases from J, leaving 28 bases between. This CDR3 has 20 residues. In DNA form, the CDR3 reads TGCGCCAGCAGCTTGCAACCCTCCAGTTCGGGGAAGGGGCCTCATCAGCCCCAGCATTTT. Amino acids: CASSLQPSSSGKGPHQPQHF.

This clonotype is termed medium-sized. The J gene is TRBJ2-2, the V gene TRBV7-2; D is undetermined. Germline CDR1 is SGHTA and CDR2 is FQGNSA. This CDR3 region has 14 residues. V gave up 1 base and J gave up 4 bases, with 7 bases separating them. The CDR3 DNA sequence: TGTGCCAGCAGCTTAGGGCGGCCCACCGGGGAGCTGTTTTTT. It codes for CASSLGRPTGELFF.

V is TRBV19 and J is TRBJ1-6; D may be TRBD1 (5 bases). CDR3 length equals 15 residues. Looked up from germline, CDR1 is LNHDA and CDR2 is SQIVND (reference sequence). V was clipped by 6 bases and J by 0 bases, with 9 bases between them. The CDR3 DNA follows: TGTGCCAGTAGCCGACAGAGCTCCTATAATTCACCCCTCCACTTT. It specifies CASSRQSSYNSPLHF.

This clonotype was found a few times. The rearrangement uses TRBV10-3 and TRBJ2-7; 16 nucleotides agree with TRBD2. Germline trimming cut 7 bases from V and 4 bases from J; bases unmatched to any gene: 10. The germline CDR1 and CDR2 sequences are ENHRY and SYGVKD. The CDR3 is 17 amino acids. CDR3 region: CAITPGTSGRAGYEQYF. The CDR3 DNA reads TGTGCCATCACCCCCGGGACTAGCGGGAGGGCCGGGTACGAGCAGTACTTC.